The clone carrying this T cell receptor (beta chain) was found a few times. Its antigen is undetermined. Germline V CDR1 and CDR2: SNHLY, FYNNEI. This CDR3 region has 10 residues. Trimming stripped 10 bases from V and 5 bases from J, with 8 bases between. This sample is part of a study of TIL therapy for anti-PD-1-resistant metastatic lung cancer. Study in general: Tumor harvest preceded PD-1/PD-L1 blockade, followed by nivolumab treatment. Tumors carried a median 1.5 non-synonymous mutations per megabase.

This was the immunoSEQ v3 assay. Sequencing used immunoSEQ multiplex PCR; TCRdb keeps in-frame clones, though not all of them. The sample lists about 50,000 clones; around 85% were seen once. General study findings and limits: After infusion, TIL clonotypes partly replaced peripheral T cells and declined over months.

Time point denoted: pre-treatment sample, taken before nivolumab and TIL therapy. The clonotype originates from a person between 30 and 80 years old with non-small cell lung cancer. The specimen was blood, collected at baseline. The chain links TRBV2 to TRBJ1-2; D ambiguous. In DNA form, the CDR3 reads TGTGCCACGTCGATATATGGCTACACCTTC. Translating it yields CATSIYGYTF.